This T cell receptor (beta chain) derives from a study of blood T cells in healthy people across ages. Germline values: CDR1 SGDLS, CDR2 YYNGEE. This CDR3 spans 14 amino acids. V lost 0 bases and J 1 base, leaving 8 bases between the germline ends. Primed by a sample-barcoded 5' primer and a J-beta primer mix, a second PCR proceeded for roughly 6 to 12 cycles. MiXCR, run by TCRdb on the 5' RACE reads, gives a single entry per CDR3 protein. The data show 1.5 million to 2 million distinct CDR3 sequences, 30% to 40% seen once. The rearrangement uses TRBV9 and TRBJ2-7; D is unclear. Sequencing used blood. The clonotype comes from a human donor in good health. The CDR3 sequence: CASSVDPQSYEQYF. DNA for the CDR3: TGTGCCAGCAGCGTAGATCCCCAATCCTACGAGCAGTACTTC. Based on the CDR3 plus reference TRBV9 and TRBJ2-7, the full variable domain is DSGVTQTPKHLITATGQRVTLRCSPRSGDLSVYWYQQSLDQGLQFLIQYYNGEERAKGNILERFSAQQFPDLHSELNLSSLELGDSALYFCASSVDPQSYEQYFGPGTRLTVT.